What follows are 4 T cell receptor beta chains derived from one specimen sequenced in a study of blood T cells in healthy people across ages. PCR was performed a second time for about 6 to 12 cycles using a sample-barcoded 5' primer and a J-beta primer mix. TCRdb re-called the 5' RACE reads with MiXCR, one entry per CDR3 protein. The data show 380,000 or so distinct CDR3 sequences, about 49% seen once. The sample comprised blood. All receptors derive from a man in his sixties in good health.

Regarding this clonotype: This may be a read error: a much more frequent sequence differs by one nucleotide. The chain couples TRBV7-6 to TRBJ2-1; 10 bases fit TRBD2. CDR1 and CDR2 (germline): SGHVS, FNYEAQ. The CDR3 contains 16 residues. Trimming removed 2 bases from V and 7 bases from J; junction bases left unmatched: 8. The DNA for the CDR3 is TGTGCCAGCAGCTTAACCGGGACTAGCGAGAGAAATGAGCAGTTCTTC. It yields the protein CASSLTGTSERNEQFF.

This clonotype came up a few times. The rearrangement links TRBV6-2 or TRBV6-3 to TRBJ2-1; 13 bases match TRBD2. The V gene's germline CDR1 is MNHEY and CDR2 SVGEGT. V lost 8 bases, J lost 4 bases, and 5 bases stayed unmatched. The CDR3 has 15 amino acids. CDR3 residues: CASRPGLAGYNEQFF. The CDR3 DNA is TGTGCCAGCCGTCCGGGACTAGCGGGGTACAATGAGCAGTTCTTC.

The chain joins TRBV27 to TRBJ2-5; possibly TRBD1 for D (6 bases). CDR1 and CDR2 from the germline V gene are MNHEY and SMNVEV (reference sequence). V was clipped by 4 bases and J by 3 bases, with 15 bases between them. The CDR3 runs 15 residues. CDR3 nucleotide sequence: TGTGCCAGCAGTTCCCTGGGGGCAGGGAAAGAGACCCAGTACTTC. As protein: CASSSLGAGKETQYF.

The chain has TRBV21-1 and TRBJ1-5; the table's D call TRBD1 went unverified against the DNA. TRBV21-1 is recorded as a pseudogene. This CDR3 spans 15 amino acids. CDR3 in DNA: TGTGCCAGCAGCCCCCCGGACAGCGACAATCAGCCCCAGCATTTT. Its protein is CASSPPDSDNQPQHF.